Following are 10 T cell receptor beta chains from one sample sequenced in a study of blood T cells in healthy people across ages. With a J-beta primer mix and a sample-barcoded 5' primer, a second PCR ran 7 to 11 cycles. TCRdb re-analysed the 5' RACE reads in MiXCR, keeping a single row per CDR3 protein. The data show some 1,800,000 distinct CDR3 sequences, about 39% seen once. The sample taken for sequencing was blood. Receptor source: a human donor in good health.

This clonotype was recorded a few times. CDR3: CASSSLRSSYTF. CDR3 DNA: TGTGCCAGCAGTTCCCTTCGAAGCAGCTACACCTTC. The chain links TRBV6-2 or TRBV6-3 to TRBJ1-2; D is unresolved. Trimming left V 4 bases short and J 9 bases short, with 12 bases between. The germline V gene encodes CDR1 MNHEY and CDR2 SVGEGT. The CDR3 contains 12 residues.

This rearrangement joins TRBV6-1 to TRBJ1-6; a possible D gene is TRBD1 (5 bases). Germline CDR1 and CDR2: MNHNS and SASEGT. There are 15 residues in the CDR3. The V and J ends lost 0 bases and 3 bases respectively, with 6 bases between them. The CDR3: CASSEAGRYNSPLHF. CDR3 nucleotide sequence: TGTGCCAGCAGTGAAGCGGGGCGCTATAATTCACCCCTCCACTTT.

This clonotype was recorded many times. The chain uses TRBV6-1 and TRBJ1-5, with D perhaps matching TRBD1 (6 bases). Trimming took 3 bases from V and 2 from J, leaving 11 bases between them. Germline CDR1 reads MNHNS; CDR2 reads SASEGT. The CDR3 length is 15 residues. CDR3: CASSDPRTGNQPQHF. The CDR3 DNA sequence: TGTGCCAGCAGTGATCCCAGGACAGGCAATCAGCCCCAGCATTTT.

This rearrangement joins TRBV24-1 to TRBJ2-2; D may be TRBD2 (6 bases). The ends were cut back, 1 base at V and 7 bases at J, with 15 bases in the middle. CDR1 and CDR2 from the germline V gene are KGHDR and SFDVKD. This CDR3 has 16 residues. The chain's CDR3 is CATSDFFGGIGGELFF. The CDR3 coding sequence is TGTGCCACCAGTGATTTCTTCGGAGGGATTGGCGGGGAGCTGTTTTTT.

The sample holds a few counts of this clonotype. The V and J genes are TRBV18 and TRBJ2-5; D may be TRBD2 (5 bases). Between the trimmed V and J ends, which lost 4 bases and 10 bases, there was a span of 10 bases. There are 11 residues in the CDR3. Germline V gene lookup returns CDR1 KGHSH and CDR2 LQKENI. CDR3 DNA sequence: TGTGCCAGCTCACAAGAAGAGGGCCAGTACTTC. Protein product: CASSQEEGQYF.

Points on this clonotype: With a much larger clone just one base away, this may be a read error. V usage is TRBV20-1 and J usage is TRBJ2-7, with 8 bases that match TRBD1. The CDR3 covers 14 residues. With V trimmed by 8 bases and J by 3 bases, 12 bases remained unmatched. Per germline, CDR1 DFQATT and CDR2 SNEGSKA (reference sequence). CDR3: CSTTYDRGGYEQYF. CDR3 bases: TGCAGTACTACCTACGACAGGGGTGGCTACGAGCAGTACTTC.

The rearrangement links TRBV20-1 to TRBJ2-3; 8 bases are a match to TRBD2. The trim removed 5 bases at V and 1 base at J, leaving 5 bases unmatched. The CDR3 contains 14 residues. Germline CDR1 is DFQATT and CDR2 is SNEGSKA (reference sequence). CDR3 region: CSALSRGGTDTQYF. In nucleotides, the CDR3 is TGCAGTGCTCTCTCGCGGGGGGGCACAGATACGCAGTATTTT.

The rearrangement links TRBV14 to TRBJ1-1; D is uncertain. The CDR3 has 14 amino acids. In germline, CDR1 is SGHDN, CDR2 FVKESK. Trimming shortened V by 4 bases and J by 1 base, and 10 bases separated the two germline ends. The DNA of the CDR3 is TGTGCCAGCAGCCCAATAAAGGGGAACACTGAAGCTTTCTTT. Residues: CASSPIKGNTEAFF.

V gene TRBV7-2 combines with J gene TRBJ1-3; tentatively, D is TRBD1 (5 bases). The CDR3 is 15 residues long. Trimming pared 5 bases from V and 4 bases from J, leaving 15 bases between. Germline CDR1 and CDR2: SGHTA and FQGNSA. The CDR3, as DNA: TGTGCCAGCAGCGGGGGGTTAGGGTCAGGAAACACCATATATTTT. It specifies CASSGGLGSGNTIYF.

The V gene is TRBV7-2, the J gene TRBJ1-6, with 11 bases fitting TRBD1. Per the germline V gene, CDR1 is SGHTA and CDR2 is FQGNSA. This CDR3 spans 15 amino acids. The J segment lost 8 bases and the V segment lost 3 bases, leaving 3 bases of the junction unmatched. CDR3 bases: TGTGCCAGCAGCTTCCGGGACAGGGGGGATTCACCCCTCCACTTT. Translated: CASSFRDRGDSPLHF.